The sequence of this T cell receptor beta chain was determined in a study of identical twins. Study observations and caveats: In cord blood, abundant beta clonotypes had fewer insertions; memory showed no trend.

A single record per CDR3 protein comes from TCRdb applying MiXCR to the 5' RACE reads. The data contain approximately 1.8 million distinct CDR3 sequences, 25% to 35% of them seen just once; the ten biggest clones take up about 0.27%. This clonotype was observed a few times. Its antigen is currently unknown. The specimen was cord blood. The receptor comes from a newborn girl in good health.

The CDR3 reads CASSRSSGGLGNEQFF. The CDR3 DNA is TGTGCCAGCAGCCGCTCTAGCGGGGGCCTTGGGAATGAGCAGTTCTTC. The chain links TRBV3-1 to TRBJ2-1; 10 positions match TRBD2. CDR3 length: 16 residues. Germline trimming cut 4 bases from V and 7 bases from J; bases unmatched to any gene: 10. Germline V lookup: CDR1 LGHDT, CDR2 YNNKEL (reference sequence).